This T cell receptor beta chain stems from a study of shared clonotypes between healthy human individuals. The donor population consisted of healthy HIV-negative adults with no recent acute infections or vaccinations. Repertoires were generated with immunoSEQ multiplex PCR, while TCRdb's copy carries only in-frame clones and drops some. The table records 550,000 to 800,000 clones, around 74% of them present only once. The ends were cut back, 5 bases at V and 3 bases at J, with 11 bases in the middle. The germline V gene has CDR1 LNHDA and CDR2 SQIVND (reference sequence). The CDR3 is made up of 14 amino acids.

The J gene is TRBJ1-5, the V gene TRBV19; D is undetermined. The TCR sequence derives from a woman under 40 in good health. Sequences were obtained from memory CD4+ T cells sorted from blood. Subset here: CD45RA-negative fraction. CDR3 nucleotides: TGTGCCAGTAGTGCTTACGCTTCCAATCAGCCCCAGCATTTT. It specifies CASSAYASNQPQHF.